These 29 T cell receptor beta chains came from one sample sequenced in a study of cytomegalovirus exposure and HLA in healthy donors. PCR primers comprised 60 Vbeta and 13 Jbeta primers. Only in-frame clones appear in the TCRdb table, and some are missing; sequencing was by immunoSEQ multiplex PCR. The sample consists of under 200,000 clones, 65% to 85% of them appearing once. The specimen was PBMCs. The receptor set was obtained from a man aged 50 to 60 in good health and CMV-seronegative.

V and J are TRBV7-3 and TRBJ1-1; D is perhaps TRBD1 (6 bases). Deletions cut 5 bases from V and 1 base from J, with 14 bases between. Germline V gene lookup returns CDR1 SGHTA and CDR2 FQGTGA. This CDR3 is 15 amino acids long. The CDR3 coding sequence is TGTGCCAGCAGCCTCGGGACAAAAGGGAACACTGAAGCTTTCTTT. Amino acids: CASSLGTKGNTEAFF. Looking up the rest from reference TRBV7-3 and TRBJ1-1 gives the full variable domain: GAGVSQTPSNKVTEKGKYVELRCDPISGHTALYWYRQSLGQGPEFLIYFQGTGAADDSGLPNDRFFAVRPEGSVSTLKIQRTERGDSAVYLCASSLGTKGNTEAFFGQGTRLTVV.

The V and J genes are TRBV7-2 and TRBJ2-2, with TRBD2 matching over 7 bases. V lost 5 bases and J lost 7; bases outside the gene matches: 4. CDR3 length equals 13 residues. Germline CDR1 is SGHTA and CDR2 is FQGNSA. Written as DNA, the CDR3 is TGTGCCAGCAGCCTGGGAGGGCACGGGGAGCTGTTTTTT. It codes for CASSLGGHGELFF.

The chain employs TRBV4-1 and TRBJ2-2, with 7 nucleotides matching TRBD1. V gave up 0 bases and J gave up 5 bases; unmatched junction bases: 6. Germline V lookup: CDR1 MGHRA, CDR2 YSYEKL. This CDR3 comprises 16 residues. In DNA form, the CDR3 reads TGCGCCAGCAGCCAAGAATCAGGGGGATGGACCGGGGAGCTGTTTTTT. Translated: CASSQESGGWTGELFF.

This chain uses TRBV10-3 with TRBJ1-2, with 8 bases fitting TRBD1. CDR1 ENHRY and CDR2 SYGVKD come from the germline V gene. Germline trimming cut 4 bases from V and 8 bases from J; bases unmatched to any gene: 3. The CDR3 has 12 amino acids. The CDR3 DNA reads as TGTGCCATCAGTGCAGGGGGCGACGGCTACACCTTC. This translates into CAISAGGDGYTF.

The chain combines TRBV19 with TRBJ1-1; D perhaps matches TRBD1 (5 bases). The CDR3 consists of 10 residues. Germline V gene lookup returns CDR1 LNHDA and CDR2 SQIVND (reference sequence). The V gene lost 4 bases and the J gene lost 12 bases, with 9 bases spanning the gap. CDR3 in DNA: TGTGCCAGTAGTAGGGGGGAGCCTTTCTTT. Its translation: CASSRGEPFF.

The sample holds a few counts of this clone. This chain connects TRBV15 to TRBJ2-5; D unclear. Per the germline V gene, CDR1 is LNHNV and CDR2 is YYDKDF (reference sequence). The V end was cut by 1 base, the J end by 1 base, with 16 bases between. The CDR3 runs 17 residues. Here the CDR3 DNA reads TGTGCCACCAGCAGAGGACCTGCGGCAGACCCCCAAGAGACCCAGTACTTC. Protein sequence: CATSRGPAADPQETQYF.

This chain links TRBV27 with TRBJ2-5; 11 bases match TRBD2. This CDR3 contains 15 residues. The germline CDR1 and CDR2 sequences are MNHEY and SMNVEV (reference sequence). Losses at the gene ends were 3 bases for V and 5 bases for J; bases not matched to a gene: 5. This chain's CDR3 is CASSFLAGGWETQYF. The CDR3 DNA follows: TGTGCCAGCAGTTTCCTAGCGGGGGGTTGGGAGACCCAGTACTTC.

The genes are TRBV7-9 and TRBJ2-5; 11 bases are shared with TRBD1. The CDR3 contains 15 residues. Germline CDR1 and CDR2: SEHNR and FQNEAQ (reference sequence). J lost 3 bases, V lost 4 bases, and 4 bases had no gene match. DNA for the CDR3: TGTGCCAGCAGCTCGGGACAGGGGGACGAAGAGACCCAGTACTTC. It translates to CASSSGQGDEETQYF.

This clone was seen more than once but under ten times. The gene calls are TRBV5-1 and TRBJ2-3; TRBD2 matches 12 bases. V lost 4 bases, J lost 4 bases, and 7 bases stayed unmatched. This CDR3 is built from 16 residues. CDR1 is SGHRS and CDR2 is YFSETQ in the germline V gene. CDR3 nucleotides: TGCGCCAGCAGCGCCACACTAGCGGGGGGCCCAGATACGCAGTATTTT. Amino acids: CASSATLAGGPDTQYF.

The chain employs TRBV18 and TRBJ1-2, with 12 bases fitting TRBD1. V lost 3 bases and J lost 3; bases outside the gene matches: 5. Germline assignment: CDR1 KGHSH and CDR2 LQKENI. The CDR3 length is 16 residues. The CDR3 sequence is CASSPGQGAYDYGYTF. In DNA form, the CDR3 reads TGTGCCAGCTCACCGGGACAGGGGGCGTATGACTATGGCTACACCTTC.

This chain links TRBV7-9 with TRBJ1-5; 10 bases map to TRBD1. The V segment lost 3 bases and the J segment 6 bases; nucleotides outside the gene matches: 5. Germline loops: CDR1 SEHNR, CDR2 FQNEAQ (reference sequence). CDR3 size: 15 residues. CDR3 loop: CASSFGTGVSQPQHF. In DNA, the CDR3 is TGTGCCAGCAGCTTTGGGACAGGGGTCTCTCAGCCCCAGCATTTT.

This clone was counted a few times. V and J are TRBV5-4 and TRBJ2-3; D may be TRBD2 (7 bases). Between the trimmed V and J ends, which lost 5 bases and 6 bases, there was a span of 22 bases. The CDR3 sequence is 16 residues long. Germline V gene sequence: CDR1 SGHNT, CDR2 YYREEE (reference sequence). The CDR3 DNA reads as TGTGCCAGCAGGCCGCAAAGGGCGGGGGCGGGGGATACGCAGTATTTT. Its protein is CASRPQRAGAGDTQYF.

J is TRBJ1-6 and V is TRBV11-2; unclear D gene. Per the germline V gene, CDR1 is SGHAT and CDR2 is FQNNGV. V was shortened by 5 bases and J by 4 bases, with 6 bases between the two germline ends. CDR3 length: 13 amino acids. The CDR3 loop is CASSRDYNSPLHF. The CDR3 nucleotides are TGTGCCAGCAGCCGAGATTATAATTCACCCCTCCACTTT. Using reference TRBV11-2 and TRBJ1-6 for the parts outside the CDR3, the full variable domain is EAGVAQSPRYKIIEKRQSVAFWCNPISGHATLYWYQQILGQGPKLLIQFQNNGVVDDSQLPKDRFSAERLKGVDSTLKIQPAKLEDSAVYLCASSRDYNSPLHFGNGTRLTVT.

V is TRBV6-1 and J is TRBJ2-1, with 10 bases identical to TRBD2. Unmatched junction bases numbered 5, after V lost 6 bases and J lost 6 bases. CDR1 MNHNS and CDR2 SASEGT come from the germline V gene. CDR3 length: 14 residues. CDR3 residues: CASRGLAEANEQFF. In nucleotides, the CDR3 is TGTGCCAGCAGAGGACTAGCGGAAGCCAATGAGCAGTTCTTC.

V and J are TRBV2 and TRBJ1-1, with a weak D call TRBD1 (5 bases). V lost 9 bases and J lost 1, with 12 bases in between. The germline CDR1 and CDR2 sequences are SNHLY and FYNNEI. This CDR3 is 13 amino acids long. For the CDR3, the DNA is TGTGCCAGAAGGTCGACAGAGAACACTGAAGCTTTCTTT. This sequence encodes CARRSTENTEAFF.

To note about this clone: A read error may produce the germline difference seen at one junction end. The DNA of the CDR3 is TGTTCCAGCAGTTCAGGGTCTTCACCCCTCCACTTT. This encodes CSSSSGSSPLHF. The chain combines TRBV7-9 with TRBJ1-6; D perhaps matches TRBD1 (5 bases). In germline, CDR1 is SEHNR, CDR2 FQNEAQ (reference sequence). The CDR3 spans 12 residues.

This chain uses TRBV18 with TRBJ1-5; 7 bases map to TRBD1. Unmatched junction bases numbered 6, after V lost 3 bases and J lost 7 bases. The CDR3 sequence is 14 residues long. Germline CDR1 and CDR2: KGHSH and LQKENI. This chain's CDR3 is CASSPVGDSQPQHF. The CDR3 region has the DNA TGTGCCAGCTCACCGGTAGGGGACAGCCAGCCCCAGCATTTT.

Here the CDR3 DNA reads TGTGCCAGCTCACCTAGTCGAAAACTGTTTTTT. Translated, it gives CASSPSRKLFF. V usage is TRBV18 and J usage is TRBJ1-4, with unresolved D. The V gene's germline CDR1 is KGHSH and CDR2 LQKENI. This CDR3 region has 11 residues. V was pared by 3 bases and J by 10 bases, with 6 bases between.

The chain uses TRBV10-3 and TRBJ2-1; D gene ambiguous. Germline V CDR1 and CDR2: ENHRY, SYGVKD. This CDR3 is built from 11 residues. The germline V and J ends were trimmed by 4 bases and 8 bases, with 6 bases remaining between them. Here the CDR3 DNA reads TGTGCCATCAGTGGAACTCATGAGCAGTTCTTC. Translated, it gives CAISGTHEQFF.

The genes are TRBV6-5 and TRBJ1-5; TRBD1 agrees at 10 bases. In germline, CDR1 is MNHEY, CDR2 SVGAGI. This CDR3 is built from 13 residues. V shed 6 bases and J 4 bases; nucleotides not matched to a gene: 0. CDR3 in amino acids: CASRGQGNQPQHF. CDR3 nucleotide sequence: TGTGCCAGCAGGGGACAGGGGAATCAGCCCCAGCATTTT.

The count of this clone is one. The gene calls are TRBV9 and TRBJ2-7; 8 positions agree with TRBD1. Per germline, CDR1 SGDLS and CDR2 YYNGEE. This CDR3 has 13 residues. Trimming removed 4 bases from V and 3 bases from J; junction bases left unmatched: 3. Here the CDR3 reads CASSSGQGYEQYF. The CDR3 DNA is TGTGCCAGCAGCTCAGGACAGGGCTACGAGCAGTACTTC.

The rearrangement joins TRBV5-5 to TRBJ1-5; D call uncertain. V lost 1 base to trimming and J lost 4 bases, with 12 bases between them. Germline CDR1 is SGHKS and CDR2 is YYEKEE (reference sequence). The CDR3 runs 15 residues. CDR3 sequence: CASSLLSGRNQPQHF. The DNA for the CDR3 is TGTGCCAGCAGCTTGCTTTCGGGTAGGAATCAGCCCCAGCATTTT.

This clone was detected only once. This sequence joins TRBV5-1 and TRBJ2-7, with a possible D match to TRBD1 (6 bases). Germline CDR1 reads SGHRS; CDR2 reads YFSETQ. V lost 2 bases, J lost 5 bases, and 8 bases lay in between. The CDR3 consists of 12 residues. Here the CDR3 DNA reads TGCGCCAGCAGCTTCGGACAGAACGAGCAGTACTTC. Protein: CASSFGQNEQYF.

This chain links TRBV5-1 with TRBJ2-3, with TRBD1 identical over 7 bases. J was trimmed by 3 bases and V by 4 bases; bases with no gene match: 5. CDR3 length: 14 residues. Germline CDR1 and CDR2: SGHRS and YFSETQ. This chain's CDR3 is CASSLKGATDTQYF. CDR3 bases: TGCGCCAGCAGCCTTAAGGGGGCGACAGATACGCAGTATTTT.

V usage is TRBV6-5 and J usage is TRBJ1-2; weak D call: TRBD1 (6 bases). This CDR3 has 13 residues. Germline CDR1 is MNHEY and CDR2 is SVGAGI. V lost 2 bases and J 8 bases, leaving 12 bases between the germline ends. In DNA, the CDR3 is TGTGCCAGCAGTTACGAGGGCAGGGGAGGCTACACCTTC. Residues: CASSYEGRGGYTF.

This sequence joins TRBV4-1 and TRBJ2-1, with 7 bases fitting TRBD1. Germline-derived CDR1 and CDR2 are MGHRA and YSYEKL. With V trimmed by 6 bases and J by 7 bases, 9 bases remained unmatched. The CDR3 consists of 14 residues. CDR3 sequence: CASRLPGQKNEQFF. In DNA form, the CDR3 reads TGCGCCAGCAGATTGCCGGGACAGAAAAATGAGCAGTTCTTC.

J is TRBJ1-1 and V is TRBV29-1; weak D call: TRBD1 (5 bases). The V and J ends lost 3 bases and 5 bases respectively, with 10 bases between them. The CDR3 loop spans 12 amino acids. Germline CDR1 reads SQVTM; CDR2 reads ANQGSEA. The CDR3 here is CSVEGGVTEAFF. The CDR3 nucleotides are TGCAGCGTTGAGGGGGGGGTTACTGAAGCTTTCTTT.

This chain's CDR3 is CASSPLLDTEAFF. The CDR3 DNA sequence: TGTGCCAGCAGTCCCCTCCTCGACACTGAAGCTTTCTTT. The V and J genes are TRBV27 and TRBJ1-1; D gene unclear. The V end lost 5 bases, the J end lost 3 bases, and 10 bases lay between the germline ends. The length of the CDR3 is 13 residues. CDR1 and CDR2 from the germline V gene are MNHEY and SMNVEV (reference sequence).

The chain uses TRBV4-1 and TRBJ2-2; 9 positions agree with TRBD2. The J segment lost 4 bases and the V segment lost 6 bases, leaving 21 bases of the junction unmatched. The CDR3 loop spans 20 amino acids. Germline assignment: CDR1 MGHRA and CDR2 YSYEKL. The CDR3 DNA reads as TGCGCCAGCAGGCCGGGTGGTGGGGCAGCGGGGGGCCAGGGCACCGGGGAGCTGTTTTTT. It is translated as CASRPGGGAAGGQGTGELFF.